These 32 T cell receptor beta chains were all obtained from the same sample, sequenced in a study of shared clonotypes between healthy human individuals. The method was immunoSEQ multiplex PCR; TCRdb's version includes in-frame clones alone and lacks a portion of them. There are about 1 million clones in the sample; about three quarters occur only once, and around 1.5% lies in the top ten. Sequenced: memory CD4+ T cells sorted from blood. Subset of the sample: CD45RA-negative fraction. The receptors derive from a man aged 18-30 years in good health.

V gene TRBV5-6 combines with J gene TRBJ2-1; tentatively, D is TRBD2 (5 bases). Germline assignment: CDR1 SGHDT and CDR2 YYEEEE. V lost 4 bases, J lost 9 bases, and 11 bases lay in between. This CDR3 region has 12 residues. The CDR3 loop is CASSLRTFEQFF. The CDR3 DNA is TGTGCCAGCAGCCTTCGGACTTTTGAGCAGTTCTTC.

The chain couples TRBV5-1 to TRBJ1-2; D is undetermined. Germline assignment: CDR1 SGHRS and CDR2 YFSETQ. The V gene lost 3 bases and the J gene lost 1 base, with 10 bases spanning the gap. CDR3 size: 14 residues. The CDR3 nucleotides are TGCGCCAGCAGCTCAGCTACACTTAACTATGGCTACACCTTC. This translates into CASSSATLNYGYTF. Together with reference TRBV5-1 and TRBJ1-2, the CDR3 gives the full variable domain: KAGVTQTPRYLIKTRGQQVTLSCSPISGHRSVSWYQQTPGQGLQFLFEYFSETQRNKGNFPGRFSGRQFSNSRSEMNVSTLELGDSALYLCASSSATLNYGYTFGSGTRLTVV.

The chain uses TRBV21-1 and TRBJ2-7. TRBV21-1 is marked as a pseudogene. This CDR3 has 17 residues. CDR3 DNA: TGTGCCAGCAGCAACACTGTAAAGACATGTCGCGTGGGGGAGCAGTACTTC. It translates to CASSNTVKTCRVGEQYF.

The chain has TRBV6-6 and TRBJ2-7; 7 bases line up with TRBD1. CDR1 is MNHNY, CDR2 SVGAGI, per germline (reference sequence). With V trimmed by 6 bases and J by 1 base, 9 bases remained unmatched. The CDR3 length is 15 residues. The CDR3: CASRQGQGISYEQYF. DNA for the CDR3: TGTGCCAGCAGACAGGGGCAGGGGATATCCTACGAGCAGTACTTC.

The sample holds one count of this clone. The chain joins TRBV10-1 to TRBJ2-2; 8 bases align to TRBD2. CDR3 length: 15 residues. V lost 5 bases, J lost 0 bases, and 2 bases stayed unmatched. Per germline, CDR1 WNHNN and CDR2 SYGVQD (reference sequence). The DNA of the CDR3 is TGCGCCAGCAGTACGGGGGGGCCGAACACCGGGGAGCTGTTTTTT. It is translated as CASSTGGPNTGELFF.

The chain is built from TRBV5-6 and TRBJ1-4; D uncertain. Per the germline V gene, CDR1 is SGHDT and CDR2 is YYEEEE. Trimming cost V 3 bases and J 4 bases, with 16 bases left between them. This CDR3 region has 16 residues. Here the CDR3 reads CASSSRTGQHNEKLFF. DNA for the CDR3: TGTGCCAGCAGCTCCCGCACCGGGCAGCATAATGAAAAACTGTTTTTT.

This chain uses TRBV7-3 with TRBJ1-4; 8 bases agree with TRBD1. Germline values: CDR1 SGHTA, CDR2 FQGTGA. This CDR3 region has 15 residues. J gave up 8 bases and V 5 bases, and 10 bases lay outside the gene matches. The CDR3 region has the DNA TGTGCCAGCAGCCCTGGACAGGGTAGTTTCGAAAAACTGTTTTTT. Encoded protein: CASSPGQGSFEKLFF.

The CDR3 region has the DNA TGTGCCAGCAGCTCCCTATGGGGGGCAAACACTGAAGCTTTCTTT. It specifies CASSSLWGANTEAFF. This sequence joins TRBV11-2 and TRBJ1-1; weak D call: TRBD1 (6 bases). Trimming pared 4 bases from V and 2 bases from J, leaving 14 bases between. This CDR3 contains 15 residues. CDR1 and CDR2 (germline): SGHAT, FQNNGV.

The chain links TRBV12-5 to TRBJ2-2; no firm D call. This CDR3 is 16 amino acids long. V gave up 0 bases and J gave up 6 bases, with 14 bases separating them. Germline loops: CDR1 LGHNT, CDR2 FRNRAP. Here the CDR3 reads CASGLVLERSPGELFF. In DNA, the CDR3 is TGTGCTAGTGGTTTGGTATTAGAACGGAGTCCCGGGGAGCTGTTTTTT. The variable domain in full, completed from reference TRBV12-5 and TRBJ2-2, reads DARVTQTPRHKVTEMGQEVTMRCQPILGHNTVFWYRQTMMQGLELLAYFRNRAPLDDSGMPKDRFSAEMPDATLATLKIQPSEPRDSAVYFCASGLVLERSPGELFFGEGSRLTVL.

The rearrangement links TRBV18 to TRBJ1-2; D not resolved. The CDR3 is made up of 17 amino acids. CDR1 is KGHSH and CDR2 is LQKENI in the germline V gene. Trimming shortened V by 3 bases and J by 2 bases, and 19 bases separated the two germline ends. The CDR3 is CASSPPAEGRNNYGYTF. The CDR3 DNA follows: TGTGCCAGCTCACCCCCCGCGGAGGGCCGAAACAACTATGGCTACACCTTC. The whole variable domain, remainder taken from reference TRBV18 and TRBJ1-2, is NAGVMQNPRHLVRRRGQEARLRCSPMKGHSHVYWYRQLPEEGLKFMVYLQKENIIDESGMPKERFSAEFPKEGPSILRIQQVVRGDSAAYFCASSPPAEGRNNYGYTFGSGTRLTVV.

The CDR3 coding sequence is TGTGCCAGCAGCTTAGAAGCGGGGGCTAACTCCTACGAGCAGTACTTC. Translating it yields CASSLEAGANSYEQYF. The genes are TRBV7-8 and TRBJ2-7; 8 nucleotides line up with TRBD2. CDR1 SGHVS and CDR2 FQNEAQ come from the germline V gene. V was pared by 1 base and J by 0 bases, with 5 bases of the junction left unmatched. The CDR3 contains 16 residues.

The chain is built from TRBV5-4 and TRBJ2-5; 12 positions agree with TRBD2. Germline CDR1 is SGHNT and CDR2 is YYREEE (reference sequence). The ends lost 4 bases at V and 7 bases at J; junction bases unmatched: 5. This CDR3 region has 14 residues. In nucleotides, the CDR3 is TGTGCCAGCAGCCCCGGACTAGCGGGACGGACCCAGTACTTC. As protein: CASSPGLAGRTQYF.

A note on this clone: Other nucleotide sequences in the sample specify the same CDR3. This sequence joins TRBV2 and TRBJ2-5, with D hard to call. CDR3 size: 14 residues. The V gene's germline CDR1 is SNHLY and CDR2 FYNNEI. Trimming removed 6 bases at V and 1 base at J, with 12 bases between. The CDR3 spells CASRTSSVQETQYF. The CDR3 region has the DNA TGTGCCAGCAGGACGTCCAGCGTCCAAGAGACCCAGTACTTC.

This clone is a singleton in its sample. The rearrangement links TRBV7-2 to TRBJ2-7; no reliable D call. V was pared by 2 bases and J by 6 bases, with 14 bases between. Germline CDR1 is SGHTA and CDR2 is FQGNSA. This CDR3 has 14 amino acids. This CDR3 reads CASSLNTVSPEQYF. The DNA for the CDR3 is TGTGCCAGCAGCTTAAATACCGTCAGTCCCGAGCAGTACTTC.

The chain employs TRBV30 and TRBJ2-7, with D tentatively TRBD2 (5 bases). The V end was cut by 7 bases, the J end by 2 bases, with 12 bases between. The CDR3 totals 12 residues. Germline V gene data show CDR1 as GTSNPN and CDR2 as SVGIG (reference sequence). CDR3 nucleotide sequence: TGTGCCTTAGAGCACGGGGCCTACGAGCAGTACTTC. This encodes CALEHGAYEQYF.

The chain joins TRBV6-6 to TRBJ2-3; D is unclear. CDR3 length equals 13 residues. Trimming stripped 6 bases from V and 2 bases from J, with 9 bases between. CDR1 and CDR2 from the germline V gene are MNHNY and SVGAGI (reference sequence). CDR3 DNA sequence: TGTGCCAGCAGAAGCTATCTCACAGATACGCAGTATTTT. Translated, it gives CASRSYLTDTQYF.

This clone was counted ten times or more. The rearrangement joins TRBV27 to TRBJ2-5; 7 bases fit TRBD1. V was pared by 5 bases and J by 3 bases, with 6 bases of the junction left unmatched. Germline-derived CDR1 and CDR2 are MNHEY and SMNVEV (reference sequence). This CDR3 has 14 amino acids. The CDR3 nucleotides are TGTGCCAGCAGTCCGGATACAGGGGAAGAGACCCAGTACTTC. Amino acid sequence: CASSPDTGEETQYF.

There are a few counts of this clone. The V and J genes are TRBV29-1 and TRBJ1-3; D ambiguous. Germline assignment: CDR1 SQVTM and CDR2 ANQGSEA. Deletions cut 4 bases from V and 0 bases from J, with 10 bases between. This CDR3 region has 14 residues. CDR3 protein: CSVGTASSGNTIYF. In DNA, the CDR3 is TGCAGCGTTGGAACTGCAAGCTCTGGAAACACCATATATTTT.

The CDR3 coding sequence is TGCGCCAGCAGCCAAATCCCAAGACAGGCCCAAGAGACCCAGTACTTC. Residues: CASSQIPRQAQETQYF. The V call is TRBV4-1, the J call TRBJ2-5; a possible D gene is TRBD1 (6 bases). V was cut by 2 bases and J by 1 base, with 14 bases left in between. The CDR3 covers 16 residues. Germline loops: CDR1 MGHRA, CDR2 YSYEKL.

This chain joins TRBV14 and TRBJ2-2; a weak D match, TRBD1 (6 bases). CDR3 length: 14 amino acids. V was clipped by 5 bases and J by 1 base, with 8 bases between them. Germline assignment: CDR1 SGHDN and CDR2 FVKESK. The CDR3: CASSLGGNTGELFF. Here the CDR3 DNA reads TGTGCCAGCAGCTTAGGGGGGAACACCGGGGAGCTGTTTTTT.

This rearrangement joins TRBV11-2 to TRBJ2-7; 7 bases align to TRBD2. The germline V gene encodes CDR1 SGHAT and CDR2 FQNNGV. With 6 bases clipped from V and 1 base from J, the junction kept 9 bases outside the gene matches. This CDR3 region has 15 residues. The DNA of the CDR3 is TGTGCCAGCAGAATACCTGGGAGGGGATCCTACGAGCAGTACTTC. This gives the protein CASRIPGRGSYEQYF.

This clone has only one observation. A read error is likely here: a far larger clone is one base away. Other DNA sequences in the same sample also yield this CDR3. The V call is TRBV4-1, the J call TRBJ2-7; TRBD1 matches at 7 bases. This CDR3 is 15 amino acids long. V lost 3 bases, J lost 10 bases, and 15 bases stayed unmatched. CDR1 is MGHRA and CDR2 is YSYEKL in the germline V gene. The CDR3 protein is CASSHPGQSYPEQYF. For the CDR3, the DNA is TGCGCCAGCAGCCACCCGGGACAGTCTTACCCCGAACAGTACTTC.

The genes are TRBV28 and TRBJ1-2; D unclear. The CDR3 spans 14 residues. Trimming shortened V by 8 bases and J by 1 base, and 14 bases separated the two germline ends. Germline V CDR1 and CDR2: MDHEN, SYDVKM. The CDR3 sequence is CASVENGVNYGYTF. CDR3 bases: TGTGCCAGCGTAGAAAACGGGGTTAACTATGGCTACACCTTC.

This chain links TRBV18 with TRBJ2-7; D is undetermined. This CDR3 contains 13 residues. The ends were cut back, 2 bases at V and 7 bases at J, with 12 bases in the middle. CDR1 and CDR2 from the germline V gene are KGHSH and LQKENI. The CDR3 sequence: CASSPGPSREQYF. The CDR3 coding sequence is TGTGCCAGCTCACCAGGGCCGAGTCGGGAGCAGTACTTC.

The CDR3 reads CASSLGDRVGYTF. The CDR3 DNA sequence: TGTGCCAGCAGCTTAGGAGACAGGGTTGGCTACACCTTC. The chain couples TRBV7-8 to TRBJ1-2; 7 bases align to TRBD1. Germline V gives CDR1 SGHVS, CDR2 FQNEAQ. The CDR3 has 13 amino acids. Germline trimming cut 1 base from V and 7 bases from J; bases unmatched to any gene: 3.

This clone was seen repeatedly, ten times or more. The chain has TRBV7-3 and TRBJ1-6; 9 positions agree with TRBD1. The CDR3 is 15 residues long. The V gene end was trimmed by 5 bases and the J gene end by 7 bases; junction bases not matched to a gene: 6. CDR1 and CDR2 (germline): SGHTA, FQGTGA. The CDR3 protein is CASSVQGAGNSPLHF. The CDR3 DNA sequence: TGTGCCAGCAGCGTACAGGGGGCAGGGAATTCACCCCTCCACTTT.

The V and J genes are TRBV7-2 and TRBJ2-3; TRBD2 is a possible D gene (6 bases). From germline, CDR1 is SGHTA and CDR2 FQGNSA. The CDR3 loop spans 15 amino acids. Trimming took off 2 bases at V and 0 bases at J, with 9 bases between the two ends. CDR3 sequence (DNA): TGTGCCAGCAGCTTATCGGGGACTAGCACAGATACGCAGTATTTT. It specifies CASSLSGTSTDTQYF.

The CDR3 coding sequence is TGTGCCAGCAGCCCCGACCCCCCGGGACTAGCGGAAAACAATGAGCAGTTCTTC. Protein sequence: CASSPDPPGLAENNEQFF. The rearrangement links TRBV7-6 to TRBJ2-1; 11 positions agree with TRBD2. The CDR3 consists of 18 residues. Per germline, CDR1 SGHVS and CDR2 FNYEAQ. The J segment lost 5 bases and the V segment lost 5 bases, leaving 14 bases of the junction unmatched.

Concerning this clone: A much larger clone sits a single nucleotide away, making a read error possible. Different DNA sequences within this sample yield the same CDR3. The DNA for the CDR3 is TGCGCCAGCAGCTCCAGCTACGAGCAGTACTTC. It translates to CASSSSYEQYF. The rearrangement links TRBV5-1 to TRBJ2-7, with no clear D. V lost 3 bases and J lost 3, with 4 bases in between. Germline V lookup: CDR1 SGHRS, CDR2 YFSETQ. The CDR3 is 11 amino acids.

This chain joins TRBV18 and TRBJ2-7, with a weak D call TRBD2 (5 bases). V was shortened by 0 bases and J by 3 bases, with 6 bases between the two germline ends. Germline values: CDR1 KGHSH, CDR2 LQKENI. The CDR3 covers 13 residues. The CDR3 DNA sequence: TGTGCCAGCTCACCACCAGGACTCTACGAGCAGTACTTC. Amino acids: CASSPPGLYEQYF.

The V call is TRBV19, the J call TRBJ1-4, with D maybe TRBD1 (5 bases). The V gene lost 7 bases and the J gene lost 13 bases, with 16 bases spanning the gap. The V gene's germline CDR1 is LNHDA and CDR2 SQIVND (reference sequence). The CDR3 totals 12 residues. The CDR3 DNA follows: TGTGCCAGTACAAAGAGGGCAGGGAGACTGTTTTTT. This codes for CASTKRAGRLFF.

Regarding this clone: Other DNA sequences in the sample encode the same CDR3. Here the CDR3 DNA reads TGCAGCGTCGGCTCTGGGGCCAACGTCCTGACTTTC. This encodes CSVGSGANVLTF. The rearrangement joins TRBV29-1 to TRBJ2-6, with D hard to call. The CDR3 extends over 12 amino acids. V was shortened by 6 bases and J by 0 bases, with 3 bases between the two germline ends. The germline gives CDR1 SQVTM, CDR2 ANQGSEA.